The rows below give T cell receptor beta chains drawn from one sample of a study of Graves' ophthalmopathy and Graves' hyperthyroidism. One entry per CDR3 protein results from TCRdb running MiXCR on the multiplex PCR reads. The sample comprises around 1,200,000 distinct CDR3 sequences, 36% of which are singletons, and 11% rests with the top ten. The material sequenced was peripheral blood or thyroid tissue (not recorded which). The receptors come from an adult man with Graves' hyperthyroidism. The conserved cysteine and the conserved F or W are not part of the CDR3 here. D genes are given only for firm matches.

CDR3: ASSFRDNTEAF
V: TRBV25-1
D: .

CDR3: ASSKGRVGEKLF
V: TRBV19
D: .

CDR3: ASSLLDSLNTEAF
V: TRBV5-1
D: .

CDR3: ASSPRQAEETQY
V: TRBV7-8
D: .

CDR3: AISESGTGNSAF
V: TRBV10-3
D: TRBD1

CDR3: ASSEPRGYGYT
V: TRBV2
D: .

CDR3: SVLNPGQGSEKLF
V: TRBV29-1
D: TRBD1

CDR3: ASSVGVAETYGYT
V: TRBV6-1
D: .

CDR3: ASSPHRDTGELF
V: TRBV7-3
D: .

CDR3: ASSGIGTTGSSNQPQH
V: TRBV12-3/TRBV12-4
D: TRBD1

CDR3: ASSLVQETPSPLH
V: TRBV5-4
D: .

CDR3: ASKIGTSGASNTGELF
V: TRBV7-8
D: TRBD2

CDR3: SASSDTYSNQPQH
V: TRBV20-1
D: .

CDR3: ASSYEIAGNQETQY
V: TRBV12-3/TRBV12-4
D: TRBD2

CDR3: ASSGRLAGHSGANVLT
V: TRBV7-8
D: TRBD2

CDR3: ASSEKQGDTGELF
V: TRBV2
D: TRBD1

CDR3: ASSQEAGAVTQY
V: TRBV7-2
D: TRBD2

CDR3: ASSEEAGGGQPQH
V: TRBV2
D: TRBD1

CDR3: ASSGHHPNSPLH
V: TRBV7-8
D: .

CDR3: ASSIGEKQY
V: TRBV19
D: .

CDR3: ASSRPRAGTNEKLF
V: TRBV5-6
D: .

CDR3: ASGLVMGGVMVQN
V: TRBV5-8
D: TRBD2

CDR3: AWGQGDSYEQY
V: TRBV30
D: TRBD1

CDR3: AWSRQRQTQY
V: TRBV30
D: .

CDR3: AIRPGKANTGELF
V: TRBV10-3
D: .

CDR3: ATSDAGTVSETQY
V: TRBV24-1
D: TRBD1

CDR3: ASSQSWGTEAF
V: TRBV16
D: .

CDR3: ATGGVGQETQY
V: TRBV19
D: TRBD2

CDR3: SVAMGTVNYGYT
V: TRBV29-1
D: TRBD1